The 8 T cell receptor beta chains below were found in one sample sequenced in a study of blood T cell repertoires in COVID-19. Measured with immunoSEQ multiplex PCR; TCRdb has only the in-frame clones, and not every one. Of about 160,000 clones in the sample, approximately 88% were seen once. The sample was peripheral blood. The receptors stem from a woman aged 80 or over with active or convalescent COVID-19.

This chain uses TRBV10-3 with TRBJ2-1; 7 bases line up with TRBD1. The germline V gene has CDR1 ENHRY and CDR2 SYGVKD. V was clipped by 5 bases and J by 9 bases; unmatched bases: 4. The CDR3 loop spans 12 amino acids. Here the CDR3 reads CAISRTGAEQFF. The CDR3 coding sequence is TGTGCCATCAGTAGAACAGGGGCTGAGCAGTTCTTC.

The CDR3 protein is CASSQGTGDNYGYTF. CDR3 nucleotide sequence: TGCGCCAGCAGCCAAGGGACAGGGGATAACTATGGCTACACCTTC. The chain joins TRBV4-1 to TRBJ1-2, with 9 bases matching TRBD1. This CDR3 is built from 15 residues. Germline values: CDR1 MGHRA, CDR2 YSYEKL. J gave up 1 base and V 1 base, and 1 base lay outside the gene matches.

The rearrangement joins TRBV6-1 to TRBJ1-2, with 8 nucleotides matching TRBD1. The junction had 13 bases not matched to a gene; V was cut back by 4 bases and J by 3 bases. Germline CDR1 MNHNS, CDR2 SASEGT. The CDR3 is 17 residues long. The CDR3 sequence: CASSGQGKGQNDYGYTF. DNA for the CDR3: TGTGCCAGCAGTGGACAGGGGAAGGGGCAAAACGACTATGGCTACACCTTC.

The chain uses TRBV2 and TRBJ1-2; D might be TRBD1 (5 bases). The CDR3 contains 14 residues. V lost 3 bases and J 8 bases, leaving 16 bases between the germline ends. Germline V gene sequence: CDR1 SNHLY, CDR2 FYNNEI. DNA of the CDR3: TGTGCCAGCAGTGAGGTACAGGTTCCTATGGGCTACACCTTC. This gives the protein CASSEVQVPMGYTF.

The chain employs TRBV25-1 and TRBJ1-1; D perhaps matches TRBD1 (6 bases). Trimming left V 2 bases short and J 6 bases short, with 13 bases between. CDR3 length equals 14 residues. Germline CDR1 MGHDK, CDR2 SYGVNS. CDR3 loop: CASSEQGGVSEAFF. CDR3 DNA sequence: TGTGCCAGCAGTGAACAAGGGGGAGTCTCTGAAGCTTTCTTT.

The chain combines TRBV11-3 with TRBJ1-4; D not certain. CDR3 length: 14 residues. Trimming shortened V by 1 base and J by 8 bases, and 11 bases separated the two germline ends. Per germline, CDR1 SGHNT and CDR2 YENEEA. The CDR3 loop is CASSLAPGWEKLFF. The CDR3 bases are TGTGCCAGCAGCTTAGCCCCGGGATGGGAAAAACTGTTTTTT.

This chain uses TRBV27 with TRBJ1-4, with TRBD1 matching 9 bases. Germline V gives CDR1 MNHEY, CDR2 SMNVEV (reference sequence). There are 12 residues in the CDR3. The junction had 5 bases not matched to a gene; V was cut back by 6 bases and J by 12 bases. CDR3 DNA sequence: TGTGCCAGCAGGAATACAGGGGGCGAACTGTTTTTT. This translates into CASRNTGGELFF.

V gene TRBV7-2 combines with J gene TRBJ2-1, with 12 nucleotides matching TRBD2. With V trimmed by 0 bases and J by 7 bases, 7 bases remained unmatched. Germline CDR1 SGHTA, CDR2 FQGNSA. The CDR3 loop spans 17 amino acids. The CDR3 here is CASSLAQLAGGRNEQFF. Here the CDR3 DNA reads TGTGCCAGCAGCTTAGCGCAACTAGCGGGGGGAAGGAATGAGCAGTTCTTC.